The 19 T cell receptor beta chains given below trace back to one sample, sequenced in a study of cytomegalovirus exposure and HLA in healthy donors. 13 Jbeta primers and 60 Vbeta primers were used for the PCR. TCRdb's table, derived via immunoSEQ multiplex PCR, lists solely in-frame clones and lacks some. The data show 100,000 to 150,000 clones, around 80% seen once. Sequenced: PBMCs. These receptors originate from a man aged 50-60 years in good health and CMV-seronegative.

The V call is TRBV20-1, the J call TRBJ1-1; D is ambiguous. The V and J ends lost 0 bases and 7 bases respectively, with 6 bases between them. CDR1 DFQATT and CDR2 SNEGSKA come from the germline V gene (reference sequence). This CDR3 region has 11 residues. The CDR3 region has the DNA TGCAGTGCTAGAGATGAGGGTGAAGCTTTCTTT. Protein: CSARDEGEAFF.

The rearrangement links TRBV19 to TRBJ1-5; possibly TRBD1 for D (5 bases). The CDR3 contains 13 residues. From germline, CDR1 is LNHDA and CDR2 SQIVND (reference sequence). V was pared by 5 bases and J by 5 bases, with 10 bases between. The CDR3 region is CASSAGRDQPQHF. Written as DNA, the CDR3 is TGTGCCAGTAGTGCAGGGAGGGATCAGCCCCAGCATTTT.

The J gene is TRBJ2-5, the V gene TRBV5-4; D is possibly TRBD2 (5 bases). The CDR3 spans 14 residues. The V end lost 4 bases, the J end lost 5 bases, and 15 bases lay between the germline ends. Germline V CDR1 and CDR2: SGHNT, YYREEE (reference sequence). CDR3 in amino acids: CASSDGSSQETQYF. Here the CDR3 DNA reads TGTGCCAGCAGCGATGGGAGTTCGCAGGAGACCCAGTACTTC.

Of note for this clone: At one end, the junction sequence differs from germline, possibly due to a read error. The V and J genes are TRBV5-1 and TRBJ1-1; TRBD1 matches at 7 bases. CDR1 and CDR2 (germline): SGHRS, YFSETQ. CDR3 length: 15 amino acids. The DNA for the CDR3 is TGCCCCAGCAGCAAAACAGGGGCATGGGGCACTGAAGCTTTCTTT. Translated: CPSSKTGAWGTEAFF. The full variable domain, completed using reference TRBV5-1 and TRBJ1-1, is KAGVTQTPRYLIKTRGQQVTLSCSPISGHRSVSWYQQTPGQGLQFLFEYFSETQRNKGNFPGRFSGRQFSNSRSEMNVSTLELGDSALYLCPSSKTGAWGTEAFFGQGTRLTVV.

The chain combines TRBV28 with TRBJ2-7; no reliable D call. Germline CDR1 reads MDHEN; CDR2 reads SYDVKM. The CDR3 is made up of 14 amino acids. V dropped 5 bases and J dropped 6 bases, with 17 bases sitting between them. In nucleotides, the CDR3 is TGTGCCAGCAGTCCATCCCAAGTCCCGGGCGAGCAGTACTTC. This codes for CASSPSQVPGEQYF.

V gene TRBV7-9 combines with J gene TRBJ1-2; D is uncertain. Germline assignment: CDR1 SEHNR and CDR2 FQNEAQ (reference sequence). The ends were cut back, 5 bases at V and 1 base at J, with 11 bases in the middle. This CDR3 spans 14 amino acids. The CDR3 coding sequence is TGTGCCAGCAGCACAGAGAAGATTAACTATGGCTACACCTTC. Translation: CASSTEKINYGYTF.

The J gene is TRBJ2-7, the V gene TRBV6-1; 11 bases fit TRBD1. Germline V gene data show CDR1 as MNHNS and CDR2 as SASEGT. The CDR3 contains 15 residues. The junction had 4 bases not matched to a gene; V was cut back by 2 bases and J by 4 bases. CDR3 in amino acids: CASSELDRGPYEQYF. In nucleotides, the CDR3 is TGTGCCAGCAGTGAATTGGACAGGGGGCCTTACGAGCAGTACTTC.

This CDR3 is CASMAVAASSYNEQFF. The CDR3 bases are TGTGCCAGCATGGCGGTAGCGGCAAGCTCCTACAATGAGCAGTTCTTC. J is TRBJ2-1 and V is TRBV4-2; D may be TRBD2 (6 bases). The CDR3 totals 16 residues. With 7 bases removed from V and 0 bases from J, the gap between germline ends came to 16 bases. Germline V gene data show CDR1 as LGHNA and CDR2 as YNFKEQ.

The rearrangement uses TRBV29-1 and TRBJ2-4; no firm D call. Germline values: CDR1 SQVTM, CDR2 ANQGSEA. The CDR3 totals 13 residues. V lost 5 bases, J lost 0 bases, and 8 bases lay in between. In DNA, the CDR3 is TGCAGCGTTTTACTGCTAGCCAAAAACATTCAGTACTTC. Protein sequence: CSVLLLAKNIQYF.

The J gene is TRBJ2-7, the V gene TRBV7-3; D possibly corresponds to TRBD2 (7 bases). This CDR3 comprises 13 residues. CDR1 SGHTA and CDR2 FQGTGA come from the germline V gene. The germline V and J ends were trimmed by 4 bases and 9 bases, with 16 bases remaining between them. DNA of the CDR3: TGTGCCAGCAGCTCGGACCGGGGGGCGGTGCAGTACTTC. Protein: CASSSDRGAVQYF.

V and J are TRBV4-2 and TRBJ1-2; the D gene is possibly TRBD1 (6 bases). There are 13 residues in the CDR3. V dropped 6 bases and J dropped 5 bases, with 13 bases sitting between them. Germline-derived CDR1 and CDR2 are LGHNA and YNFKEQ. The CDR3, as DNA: TGTGCCAGCAGGGAACAGGGTCCTTATGGCTACACCTTC. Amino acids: CASREQGPYGYTF.

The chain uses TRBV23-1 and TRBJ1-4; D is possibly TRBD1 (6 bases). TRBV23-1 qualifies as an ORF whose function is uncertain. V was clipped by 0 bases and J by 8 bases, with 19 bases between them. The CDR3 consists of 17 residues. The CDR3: CASSQSQQDSVGEKLFF. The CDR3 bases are TGCGCCAGCAGTCAATCGCAGCAGGACAGTGTTGGAGAAAAACTGTTTTTT.

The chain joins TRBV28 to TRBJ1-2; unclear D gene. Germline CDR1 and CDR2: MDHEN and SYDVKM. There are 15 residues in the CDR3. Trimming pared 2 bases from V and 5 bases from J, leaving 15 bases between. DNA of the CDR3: TGTGCCAGCAGTTTAGCGACCCTACAACTATATGGCTACACCTTC. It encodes CASSLATLQLYGYTF.

CDR3 DNA: TGTGCCAGCAGCGTAGCTCTGGGGCCCGATCAGCCCCAGCATTTT. Amino acids: CASSVALGPDQPQHF. The chain carries TRBV9 and TRBJ1-5, with D possibly being TRBD1 (5 bases). V was cut by 0 bases and J by 5 bases, with 12 bases left in between. The CDR3 sequence is 15 residues long. Looked up from germline, CDR1 is SGDLS and CDR2 is YYNGEE.

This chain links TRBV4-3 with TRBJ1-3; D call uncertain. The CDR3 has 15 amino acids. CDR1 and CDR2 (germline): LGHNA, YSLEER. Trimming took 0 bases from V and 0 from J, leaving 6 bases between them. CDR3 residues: CASSQEFYSGNTIYF. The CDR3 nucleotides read TGCGCCAGCAGCCAAGAGTTTTACTCTGGAAACACCATATATTTT.

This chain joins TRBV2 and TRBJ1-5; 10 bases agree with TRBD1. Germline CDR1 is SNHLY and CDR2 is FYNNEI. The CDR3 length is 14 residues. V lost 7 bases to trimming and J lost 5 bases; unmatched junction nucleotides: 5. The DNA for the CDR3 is TGTGCCAGCACCCGTGGACAGGGGGATCAGCCCCAGCATTTT. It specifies CASTRGQGDQPQHF.

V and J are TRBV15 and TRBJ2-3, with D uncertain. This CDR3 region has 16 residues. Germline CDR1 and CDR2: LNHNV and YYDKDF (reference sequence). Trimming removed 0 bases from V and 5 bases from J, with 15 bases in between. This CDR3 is CATSRDFPLEVDTQYF. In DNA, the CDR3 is TGTGCCACCAGCAGAGATTTCCCTTTAGAAGTAGATACGCAGTATTTT.

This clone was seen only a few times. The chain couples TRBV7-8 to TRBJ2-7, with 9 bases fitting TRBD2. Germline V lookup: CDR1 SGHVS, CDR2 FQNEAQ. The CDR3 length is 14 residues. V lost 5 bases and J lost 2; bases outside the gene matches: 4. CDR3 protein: CASSPSGKPYEQYF. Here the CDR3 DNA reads TGTGCCAGCAGCCCTAGCGGGAAACCCTACGAGCAGTACTTC. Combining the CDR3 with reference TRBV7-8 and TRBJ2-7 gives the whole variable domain GAGVSQSPRYKVAKRGQDVALRCDPISGHVSLFWYQQALGQGPEFLTYFQNEAQLDKSGLPSDRFFAERPEGSVSTLKIQRTQQEDSAVYLCASSPSGKPYEQYFGPGTRLTVT.

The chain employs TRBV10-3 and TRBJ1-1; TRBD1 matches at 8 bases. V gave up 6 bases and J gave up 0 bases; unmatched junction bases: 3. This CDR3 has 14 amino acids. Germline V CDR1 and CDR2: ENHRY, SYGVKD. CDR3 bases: TGTGCCATCAGGGACAGGGCCATGAACACTGAAGCTTTCTTT. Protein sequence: CAIRDRAMNTEAFF.